This paragraph reports one T cell receptor beta chain. The data stem from a study of shared clonotypes between healthy human individuals. Profiled with immunoSEQ multiplex PCR; TCRdb holds only in-frame clones, not every one. Found here are more than 2,000,000 clones, approximately 94% of them singletons; the top ten hold about 0.13%. Trimming took off 4 bases at V and 2 bases at J, with 12 bases between the two ends. The CDR3 runs 15 residues. CDR1 and CDR2 (germline): SGHRS, YFSETQ. This clonotype originated in a man aged 18 to 30 in good health. This rearrangement joins TRBV5-1 to TRBJ1-4; weak D call: TRBD1 (5 bases). The sample taken for sequencing was naive CD4+ T cells sorted from blood. Documented subset: CD45RA+ positively selected. Here the CDR3 DNA reads TGCGCCAGCAGCCTCACAGGTCTCACTAATGAAAAACTGTTTTTT. Amino acid sequence: CASSLTGLTNEKLFF.